This T cell receptor (beta chain) was sequenced during a study of T cell responses to AZD1222 COVID-19 vaccine. In germline, CDR1 is SEHNR, CDR2 FQNEAQ (reference sequence). V was pared by 1 base and J by 0 bases, with 9 bases between. The CDR3 loop spans 15 amino acids. Libraries were prepared by immunoSEQ multiplex PCR; TCRdb keeps only in-frame clonotypes and omits some of them. The sample has roughly 150,000 clones, 70% to 90% seen once. The J gene is TRBJ1-2, the V gene TRBV7-9, with a possible D match to TRBD1 (5 bases). This clonotype originated in an adult in good health. Specimen: peripheral blood, collected on day 0 of AZD1222 vaccination. CDR3 coding DNA: TGTGCCAGCAGCTTAGGGGGCGGAGCTAACTATGGCTACACCTTC. It specifies CASSLGGGANYGYTF.